The 21 T cell receptor beta chains presented below share a single source sample, sequenced in a study of blood T cell repertoires in COVID-19 (dated by TCRdb to the early 2020s). Preparation of the library involved the immunoSEQ multiplex PCR assay. TCRdb mirrors the immuneACCESS table, restricted to in-frame sequences. Some clones are absent from its copies; in checked studies, under half trace to an unresolved V gene, and the reason for the others is unknown. Counted in this sample were under 450,000 clones; more than 85% of them appeared once. The ten largest clones represent 3% of the sample. The sample taken for sequencing was PBMCs or T cells enriched from blood (not recorded which). The source is a woman under 40 who had recovered from COVID-19.

The chain has TRBV7-8 and TRBJ2-7, with 12 bases matching TRBD2. J gave up 5 bases and V 5 bases, and 10 bases lay outside the gene matches. Looked up from germline, CDR1 is SGHVS and CDR2 is FQNEAQ. This CDR3 has 16 amino acids. The CDR3 DNA sequence: TGTGCCAGCAGCCCACGGACTAGCGGGACAATGAACGAGCAGTACTTC. Its translation: CASSPRTSGTMNEQYF.

The chain carries TRBV7-6 and TRBJ2-7; tentatively, D is TRBD1 (5 bases). The V gene's germline CDR1 is SGHVS and CDR2 FNYEAQ. Trimming took 6 bases from V and 0 from J, leaving 12 bases between them. This CDR3 is 14 amino acids long. Here the CDR3 DNA reads TGTGCCAGCAGTTCCCGACAGAGCTCCTACGAGCAGTACTTC. This gives the protein CASSSRQSSYEQYF.

In this sample, this clone turned up many times. V gene TRBV29-1 combines with J gene TRBJ1-5; D uncertain. This CDR3 is 13 amino acids long. The V and J ends lost 3 bases and 7 bases respectively, with 13 bases between them. Germline lookup yields CDR1 SQVTM and CDR2 ANQGSEA. The CDR3 loop reads CSVDLLCRQPQHF. The CDR3 DNA reads as TGCAGCGTTGATTTGTTATGCCGGCAGCCCCAGCATTTT.

This sequence joins TRBV5-5 and TRBJ2-1; D is perhaps TRBD2 (6 bases). CDR3 length: 15 residues. Germline V CDR1 and CDR2: SGHKS, YYEKEE (reference sequence). Trimming removed 1 base from V and 4 bases from J, with 12 bases in between. The CDR3, as DNA: TGTGCCAGCAGCTTGCGCCTAGCGAATTACAATGAGCAGTTCTTC. This codes for CASSLRLANYNEQFF.

The chain couples TRBV5-5 to TRBJ2-5; no clear D. CDR3 length: 14 residues. In germline, CDR1 is SGHKS, CDR2 YYEKEE (reference sequence). Trimming pared 3 bases from V and 4 bases from J, leaving 13 bases between. In DNA, the CDR3 is TGTGCCAGCAGCTCGCTAGATCGTATAGAGACCCAGTACTTC. Its protein is CASSSLDRIETQYF.

The chain links TRBV15 to TRBJ2-5; D is possibly TRBD2 (6 bases). Germline values: CDR1 LNHNV, CDR2 YYDKDF (reference sequence). With 0 bases removed from V and 3 bases from J, the gap between germline ends came to 11 bases. The CDR3 is 15 amino acids. The CDR3: CATSRDNGGEETQYF. The DNA of the CDR3 is TGTGCCACCAGCAGAGATAACGGCGGGGAAGAGACCCAGTACTTC.

The rearrangement links TRBV6-1 to TRBJ2-1, with D possibly matching TRBD2 (5 bases). The ends were cut back, 2 bases at V and 6 bases at J, with 14 bases in the middle. Germline CDR1 MNHNS, CDR2 SASEGT. This CDR3 has 15 residues. The CDR3 DNA sequence: TGTGCCAGCAGTGAAAATGGGGTGGACTCCAATGAGCAGTTCTTC. Residues: CASSENGVDSNEQFF.

This chain connects TRBV9 to TRBJ1-1, with 10 nucleotides matching TRBD1. CDR1 and CDR2 from the germline V gene are SGDLS and YYNGEE. The CDR3 consists of 20 residues. Trimming took 3 bases from V and 2 from J; bases not matched to a gene: 19. DNA of the CDR3: TGTGCCAGCAGCGCAGAGGGAGGACAGGGGGGAGCGTTGGTCAACACTGAAGCTTTCTTT. Residues: CASSAEGGQGGALVNTEAFF.

This clone appeared a single time. The chain uses TRBV28 and TRBJ2-1; 8 bases align to TRBD2. Germline assignment: CDR1 MDHEN and CDR2 SYDVKM. This CDR3 contains 14 residues. After removal of 8 bases from V and 7 bases from J, the junction contained 10 bases not matched to a gene. This chain's CDR3 is CASRTGGPWNEQFF. CDR3 nucleotide sequence: TGTGCCAGCCGGACGGGAGGGCCGTGGAATGAGCAGTTCTTC.

This chain connects TRBV4-2 to TRBJ2-1; 9 bases are a match to TRBD2. The CDR3 consists of 17 residues. Germline V gene data show CDR1 as LGHNA and CDR2 as YNFKEQ. The V and J ends lost 3 bases and 6 bases, in that order; junction bases with no gene match: 12. Here the CDR3 reads CASSQTPGGGARNEQFF. CDR3 DNA: TGTGCCAGCAGCCAGACCCCCGGCGGGGGGGCCCGCAATGAGCAGTTCTTC.

This chain uses TRBV27 with TRBJ1-1; TRBD1 aligns across 7 bases. V shed 5 bases and J 1 base; nucleotides not matched to a gene: 13. Germline-derived CDR1 and CDR2 are MNHEY and SMNVEV (reference sequence). The CDR3 totals 17 residues. In DNA form, the CDR3 reads TGTGCCAGCAGTAAAAAAACAGGGGCCCTGGAGAACACTGAAGCTTTCTTT. This codes for CASSKKTGALENTEAFF.

The gene calls are TRBV6-5 and TRBJ1-1, with no clear D. Trimming took off 6 bases at V and 3 bases at J, with 11 bases between the two ends. The germline V gene has CDR1 MNHEY and CDR2 SVGAGI. This CDR3 region has 13 residues. The CDR3 DNA sequence: TGTGCCAGCAGGACGGGGATCCACACTGAAGCTTTCTTT. This translates into CASRTGIHTEAFF.

The chain has TRBV11-3 and TRBJ2-2, with 7 bases fitting TRBD1. The ends lost 3 bases at V and 0 bases at J; junction bases unmatched: 1. This CDR3 has 15 residues. The V gene's germline CDR1 is SGHNT and CDR2 YENEEA. CDR3 in amino acids: CASSLRGPNTGELFF. The CDR3 bases are TGTGCCAGCAGCTTGAGGGGGCCGAACACCGGGGAGCTGTTTTTT.

The V and J genes are TRBV2 and TRBJ1-1; D gene unclear. CDR1 and CDR2 from the germline V gene are SNHLY and FYNNEI. The CDR3 runs 12 residues. Trimming pared 1 base from V and 11 bases from J, leaving 11 bases between. The CDR3 DNA sequence: TGTGCCAGCAGTGAAGTAACCCGAGTCGCTTTCTTT. Translating it yields CASSEVTRVAFF.

V usage is TRBV15 and J usage is TRBJ2-3, with TRBD2 matching 13 bases. The junction had 8 bases not matched to a gene; V was cut back by 3 bases and J by 2 bases. The CDR3 totals 18 residues. Germline CDR1 and CDR2: LNHNV and YYDKDF (reference sequence). The CDR3 loop reads CATSRKGLAGRSTDTQYF. For the CDR3, the DNA is TGTGCCACCAGCAGGAAGGGACTAGCGGGGAGATCCACAGATACGCAGTATTTT.

The rearrangement joins TRBV7-2 to TRBJ1-1; 7 nucleotides agree with TRBD1. V was pared by 3 bases and J by 4 bases, with 5 bases of the junction left unmatched. Germline-derived CDR1 and CDR2 are SGHTA and FQGNSA. CDR3 length: 14 residues. In DNA, the CDR3 is TGTGCCAGCAGCTTCAGACAGGGAGGCACTGAAGCTTTCTTT. This gives the protein CASSFRQGGTEAFF.

The chain uses TRBV9 and TRBJ2-7; 14 bases fit TRBD2. CDR1 SGDLS and CDR2 YYNGEE come from the germline V gene. This CDR3 contains 16 residues. The ends lost 3 bases at V and 3 bases at J; junction bases unmatched: 5. The CDR3 spells CASSAGGLAGDYEQYF. DNA of the CDR3: TGTGCCAGCAGCGCCGGGGGACTAGCGGGGGACTACGAGCAGTACTTC.

Written as DNA, the CDR3 is TGTGCCAGCAGCAACGACAGGAACTATGGCTACACCTTC. Amino acids: CASSNDRNYGYTF. The J gene is TRBJ1-2, the V gene TRBV11-2; D might be TRBD1 (6 bases). Germline values: CDR1 SGHAT, CDR2 FQNNGV. The length of the CDR3 is 13 residues. V gave up 5 bases and J gave up 2 bases, with 9 bases separating them.

The rearrangement links TRBV11-1 to TRBJ2-2; 7 bases are a match to TRBD2. Germline V CDR1 and CDR2: SGHAT, FQDESV (reference sequence). The CDR3 totals 15 residues. J lost 4 bases, V lost 5 bases, and 7 bases had no gene match. CDR3 sequence (DNA): TGTGCCAGCAGCCCCGGGCGGGAGTTCACCGGGGAGCTGTTTTTT. Its protein product is CASSPGREFTGELFF.

The CDR3 region is CASSSADREAFF. CDR3 nucleotide sequence: TGTGCCAGCTCCAGTGCAGACAGGGAAGCTTTCTTT. The J gene is TRBJ1-1, the V gene TRBV18, with D possibly matching TRBD1 (6 bases). V was trimmed by 6 bases and J by 8 bases, leaving 13 bases between them. This CDR3 contains 12 residues. The germline V gene has CDR1 KGHSH and CDR2 LQKENI.

The genes are TRBV9 and TRBJ2-1; tentative D call: TRBD1 (7 bases). Deletions cut 3 bases from V and 7 bases from J, with 11 bases between. This CDR3 has 13 amino acids. Germline CDR1 SGDLS, CDR2 YYNGEE. CDR3 sequence: CASSAGGRNEQFF. Written as DNA, the CDR3 is TGTGCCAGCAGCGCAGGGGGGCGTAATGAGCAGTTCTTC.